This record concerns one T cell receptor beta chain sequence. The data belong to a study of blood T cell repertoires in COVID-19. The table came from immunoSEQ multiplex PCR; TCRdb's copy has only in-frame clones and leaves some out. Counted here are roughly 180,000 clones, around 74% occurring once; the ten biggest clones make up 8.1%. The germline V gene has CDR1 LNHDA and CDR2 SQIVND (reference sequence). V lost 1 base to trimming and J lost 0 bases; unmatched junction nucleotides: 12. The length of the CDR3 is 19 residues. The material sequenced was peripheral blood. The TCR sequence derives from a woman aged 55-70 years with COVID-19, enrolled during active disease. The chain employs TRBV19 and TRBJ1-5; the match to TRBD1 covers 7 bases. The CDR3 sequence: CASSIAVQGGIYSNQPQHF. In DNA, the CDR3 is TGTGCCAGTAGTATAGCCGTCCAGGGGGGTATCTATAGCAATCAGCCCCAGCATTTT.